Listed here is a single T cell receptor beta chain. Its antigen is unknown. The CDR3 extends over 17 amino acids. The V and J ends lost 2 bases and 6 bases, in that order; junction bases with no gene match: 9. Germline CDR1 reads SGHKS; CDR2 reads YYEKEE (reference sequence). The 5'RACE method, run with constant-segment primers, produced TCR alpha and TCR beta cDNA libraries (carrying sample barcodes and UMIs). TCRdb independently ran MiXCR on the 5' RACE reads; one entry per CDR3 protein. The sample has around 200,000 distinct CDR3 sequences, 16% seen once. These data originate in a study of T-cell memory formation after mild COVID-19. Across the study: Most TCR clusters belonged to a single donor. Broader study findings: Clones shrinking between day 15 and 85 showed a balanced CD4/CD8 split, and those that grew later tilted toward CD4+. Among CD4+ contracting clones, most were CM and EM, and CD8+ ones EMRA.

J is TRBJ1-6 and V is TRBV5-5, with TRBD1 matching 9 bases. The sequence came from an adult woman who had mild COVID-19 (a few samples of this study predate the infection). Cell type and time point are not known. Sample: PBMCs or a T cell subset sorted from them (not recorded which). This CDR3 reads CASSFSMPQGANSPLHF. DNA for the CDR3: TGTGCCAGCAGCTTCTCGATGCCACAGGGGGCTAATTCACCCCTCCACTTT.